These 21 T cell receptor beta chains share one sample of origin, sequenced in a study of blood T cells in healthy people across ages. With a J-beta primer mix and a sample-barcoded 5' primer, a second PCR ran roughly 6 to 11 cycles. One entry per CDR3 protein, called by TCRdb with MiXCR from the 5' RACE reads. This repertoire shows approximately 780,000 distinct CDR3 sequences, approximately 24% found once; its top ten account for about 3%. In addition, the sample was reused for a study of T cells of mothers and their children.

The sample consisted of blood. These TCRs come from a boy younger than 18 in good health.

J is TRBJ2-3 and V is TRBV28, with 10 bases identical to TRBD2. This CDR3 is 16 amino acids long. CDR1 and CDR2 from the germline V gene are MDHEN and SYDVKM. The V gene end was trimmed by 5 bases and the J gene end by 3 bases; junction bases not matched to a gene: 8. The CDR3 bases are TGTGCCAGCAGTAGAGCGGGGGGGCCGCAAACAGATACGCAGTATTTT. Translating gives CASSRAGGPQTDTQYF.

This chain links TRBV7-9 with TRBJ2-2; 9 bases map to TRBD2. V shed 1 base, J shed 4 bases, and the junction held 4 bases outside the gene matches. Germline V gene lookup returns CDR1 SEHNR and CDR2 FQNEAQ (reference sequence). The CDR3 has 16 residues. Here the CDR3 reads CASSLGSGRTTGELFF. The CDR3, as DNA: TGTGCCAGCAGCTTAGGCAGCGGGAGGACCACCGGGGAGCTGTTTTTT.

With regard to this clonotype: The germline gene is not matched at one end of the junction; a read error may be the cause. The CDR3 reads CAGSRGNYYEQYF. CDR3 in DNA: TGTGCCGGCAGCCGAGGGAACTACTACGAGCAGTACTTC. The chain recombines TRBV7-2 with TRBJ2-7; possible D gene TRBD2, 5 bases. This CDR3 has 13 residues. Germline V lookup: CDR1 SGHTA, CDR2 FQGNSA.

This clonotype was counted only a few times. The CDR3: CASSRSGITDTQYF. As DNA, the CDR3 is TGTGCCAGCAGTCGTAGCGGGATTACAGATACGCAGTATTTT. The J gene is TRBJ2-3, the V gene TRBV11-2; TRBD2 aligns across 8 bases. Germline-derived CDR1 and CDR2 are SGHAT and FQNNGV. There are 14 residues in the CDR3. V lost 6 bases to trimming and J lost 3 bases; unmatched junction nucleotides: 5.

The J gene is TRBJ1-1, the V gene TRBV6-1; unclear D gene. V gave up 7 bases and J gave up 8 bases, with 11 bases separating them. Germline CDR1 is MNHNS and CDR2 is SASEGT. The CDR3 covers 11 residues. The CDR3 region is CASTEADEAFF. DNA for the CDR3: TGTGCCAGCACCGAAGCGGACGAAGCTTTCTTT.

This clonotype was seen many times. The rearrangement links TRBV5-1 to TRBJ2-3; weak D call: TRBD1 (6 bases). CDR3 length: 14 amino acids. Between the trimmed V and J ends, which lost 4 bases and 5 bases, there was a span of 14 bases. Germline lookup yields CDR1 SGHRS and CDR2 YFSETQ. In DNA, the CDR3 is TGCGCCAGCAGCCGAGATTACAGGGAAGATACGCAGTATTTT. This sequence encodes CASSRDYREDTQYF.

To note about this clonotype: Compared with germline, one end of the junction differs, possibly owing to a read error. The rearrangement joins TRBV23-1 to TRBJ2-5; 7 nucleotides agree with TRBD1. TRBV23-1 belongs to the ORF category, with a function that is uncertain. The CDR3 contains 17 residues. CDR3 sequence reads: CANSQDAGTAFQETQYF. The DNA of the CDR3 is TGCGCCAACAGTCAGGATGCCGGGACAGCGTTCCAAGAGACCCAGTACTTC.

This clonotype was recorded only once. This sequence joins TRBV6-2 or TRBV6-3 and TRBJ2-1, with TRBD2 identical over 12 bases. This CDR3 comprises 17 residues. The germline gives CDR1 MNHEY, CDR2 SVGEGT. V was clipped by 6 bases and J by 0 bases; unmatched bases: 6. CDR3 coding DNA: TGTGCCAGCAGACCGGGACTAGCGGGTGCCTCCTACAATGAGCAGTTCTTC. Its translation: CASRPGLAGASYNEQFF.

The CDR3 sequence: CSVDGGGGTGFNCYTF. DNA for the CDR3: TGCAGCGTTGATGGAGGCGGGGGGACAGGGTTTAATTGCTACACCTTC. The genes are TRBV29-1 and TRBJ1-2; 9 nucleotides line up with TRBD1. Germline V CDR1 and CDR2: SQVTM, ANQGSEA. The CDR3 totals 16 residues. Trimming at V came to 3 bases and at J to 9 bases, leaving 17 bases not matched to a gene.

This sequence joins TRBV4-1 and TRBJ2-3, with D unresolved. The germline gives CDR1 MGHRA, CDR2 YSYEKL. V was pared by 4 bases and J by 5 bases, with 16 bases between. The CDR3 loop spans 15 amino acids. The CDR3 protein is CASSLLIWGGDTQYF. The DNA of the CDR3 is TGCGCCAGCAGCCTCCTGATTTGGGGTGGAGATACGCAGTATTTT.

The chain combines TRBV28 with TRBJ2-7; TRBD1 aligns across 10 bases. CDR1 is MDHEN, CDR2 SYDVKM, per germline. The ends lost 4 bases at V and 7 bases at J; junction bases unmatched: 13. This CDR3 is 16 amino acids long. Here the CDR3 reads CASSSYRDRGSREQYF. DNA for the CDR3: TGTGCCAGCAGTTCCTACCGGGACAGGGGCTCGAGGGAGCAGTACTTC.

This rearrangement joins TRBV7-2 to TRBJ2-5, with D possibly TRBD2 on 6 matching bases. Trimming removed 4 bases from V and 7 bases from J, with 13 bases in between. This CDR3 contains 13 residues. Germline values: CDR1 SGHTA, CDR2 FQGNSA. The CDR3 sequence: CASSSGSGRTQYF. The CDR3 DNA follows: TGTGCCAGCAGCTCCGGATCCGGGAGGACCCAGTACTTC. Based on the CDR3 plus reference TRBV7-2 and TRBJ2-5, the full variable domain is GAGVSQSPSNKVTEKGKDVELRCDPISGHTALYWYRQSLGQGLEFLIYFQGNSAPDKSGLPSDRFSAERTGGSVSTLTIQRTQQEDSAVYLCASSSGSGRTQYFGPGTRLLVL.

This clonotype was seen a handful of times. The chain has TRBV29-1 and TRBJ2-1; D uncertain. Germline V gene data show CDR1 as SQVTM and CDR2 as ANQGSEA. Trimming shortened V by 6 bases and J by 0 bases, and 12 bases separated the two germline ends. This CDR3 has 14 amino acids. The CDR3 loop reads CSVPLPSSYNEQFF. CDR3 sequence (DNA): TGCAGCGTGCCCCTACCCAGCTCCTACAATGAGCAGTTCTTC.

The chain employs TRBV5-1 and TRBJ2-1, with D uncertain. The CDR3 has 13 amino acids. V dropped 4 bases and J dropped 9 bases, with 14 bases sitting between them. In germline, CDR1 is SGHRS, CDR2 YFSETQ. The CDR3 DNA reads TGCGCCAGCAGCATCCCAGCCCCGGCTGAGCAGTTCTTC. As protein: CASSIPAPAEQFF.

This chain links TRBV7-9 with TRBJ2-3; 14 bases fit TRBD2. The CDR3 totals 21 residues. CDR1 SEHNR and CDR2 FQNEAQ come from the germline V gene (reference sequence). The J segment lost 6 bases and the V segment lost 5 bases, leaving 22 bases of the junction unmatched. As DNA, the CDR3 is TGTGCCAGCAGCCCTACGCTAGGACTAGCGGGGGGCAAACCTCCCAGGGATACGCAGTATTTT. Amino acids: CASSPTLGLAGGKPPRDTQYF.

In its sample, this clonotype was seen a few times. The chain combines TRBV29-1 with TRBJ2-3; D might be TRBD2 (5 bases). Germline lookup yields CDR1 SQVTM and CDR2 ANQGSEA. V was pared by 2 bases and J by 0 bases, with 18 bases between. This CDR3 contains 17 residues. The CDR3 is CSVEFYREGFSTDTQYF. CDR3 nucleotide sequence: TGCAGCGTTGAATTCTACAGAGAGGGTTTTAGCACAGATACGCAGTATTTT.

This clonotype showed up many times. This sequence joins TRBV7-3 and TRBJ1-6; D gene uncertain. Trimming stripped 1 base from V and 8 bases from J, with 6 bases between. Germline V gene sequence: CDR1 SGHTA, CDR2 FQGTGA. The CDR3 is 13 residues long. CDR3: CASSLSLDSPLHF. Written as DNA, the CDR3 is TGTGCCAGCAGCTTAAGTCTGGATTCACCCCTCCACTTT.

This clonotype was seen only a few times. The chain recombines TRBV28 with TRBJ1-1; D is undetermined. This CDR3 has 11 residues. Germline CDR1 MDHEN, CDR2 SYDVKM. V lost 7 bases, J lost 4 bases, and 7 bases lay in between. CDR3 sequence (DNA): TGTGCCAGCACCTCATCCACTGAAGCTTTCTTT. Amino acid sequence: CASTSSTEAFF.

Only a few counts were recorded for this clonotype. This chain connects TRBV4-1 to TRBJ2-4; D might be TRBD1 or TRBD2, each matching 6 bases. The CDR3 has 13 residues. V was shortened by 8 bases and J by 3 bases, with 11 bases between the two germline ends. From germline, CDR1 is MGHRA and CDR2 YSYEKL. CDR3 nucleotides: TGCGCCAGCCAAGGGGGGATCAAAAACATTCAGTACTTC. This encodes CASQGGIKNIQYF.

Only a few counts were recorded for this clonotype. The gene calls are TRBV29-1 and TRBJ2-7; no firm D call. CDR1 is SQVTM and CDR2 is ANQGSEA in the germline V gene. This CDR3 has 13 amino acids. Deletions cut 2 bases from V and 2 bases from J, with 10 bases between. CDR3 bases: TGCAGCGTTGAAAGCCCAGCCGCCTACGAGCAGTACTTC. Translating it yields CSVESPAAYEQYF.

This clonotype was detected only a few times. V is TRBV7-9 and J is TRBJ2-5; D unresolved. The DNA end is a closer match to TRBJ2-7, so the J assignment may be wrong. Germline assignment: CDR1 SEHNR and CDR2 FQNEAQ (reference sequence). CDR3 length: 13 residues. The CDR3 reads CASSFGDAYEQYF. The CDR3 region has the DNA TGTGCCAGCAGCTTTGGTGACGCCTACGAGCAGTACTTC.